These 21 T cell receptor beta chains share one sample of origin, sequenced in a study of blood T cell repertoires in COVID-19. Repertoires were generated with immunoSEQ multiplex PCR, while TCRdb's copy carries only in-frame clones and drops some. Among some 80,000 clones, approximately 80% were seen once, and the ten largest hold 30% to 40%. Material: peripheral blood. These receptors all come from a woman aged 70 to 79 with acute or convalescent COVID-19.

Worth noting for this clone: Other DNA sequences of this sample code for an identical CDR3. The rearrangement joins TRBV10-3 to TRBJ2-5; 8 nucleotides match TRBD1. The CDR3 spans 12 residues. The junction had 4 bases not matched to a gene; V was cut back by 8 bases and J by 5 bases. CDR1 and CDR2 from the germline V gene are ENHRY and SYGVKD. The chain's CDR3 is CAIGDRGETQYF. CDR3 bases: TGTGCCATCGGAGACAGGGGCGAGACCCAGTACTTC.

This chain connects TRBV10-1 to TRBJ1-1, with D tentatively TRBD1 (5 bases). Trimming cost V 3 bases and J 6 bases, with 17 bases left between them. This CDR3 has 15 amino acids. Germline CDR1 reads WNHNN; CDR2 reads SYGVQD (reference sequence). The CDR3 nucleotides are TGCGCCAGCAGTGAATCTCGGGGGTCCCACGCTGAAGCTTTCTTT. Protein: CASSESRGSHAEAFF.

The sample holds a few counts of this clone. The chain is built from TRBV6-1 and TRBJ2-7; the D gene is possibly TRBD1 (6 bases). Trimming took off 4 bases at V and 0 bases at J, with 25 bases between the two ends. The CDR3 sequence is 19 residues long. Germline assignment: CDR1 MNHNS and CDR2 SASEGT. The CDR3 DNA sequence: TGTGCCAGCAGTGCCATCGGGAAATGGGACATGAGGTTCTCCTACGAGCAGTACTTC. Protein sequence: CASSAIGKWDMRFSYEQYF.

CDR3 sequence (DNA): TGTGCCAGCAGCCCCGACAGACCCAACACCGGGGAGCTGTTTTTT. This gives the protein CASSPDRPNTGELFF. V and J are TRBV6-6 and TRBJ2-2, with D possibly being TRBD1 (5 bases). The length of the CDR3 is 15 residues. The germline V gene has CDR1 MNHNY and CDR2 SVGAGI (reference sequence). Trimming removed 6 bases at V and 2 bases at J, with 13 bases between.

For the CDR3, the DNA is TGTGCCAGCAGCTTAATGGGTGTGAGGCTAGCGGGAGATCTTGCCGGGGAGCTGTTTTTT. This translates into CASSLMGVRLAGDLAGELFF. The chain uses TRBV7-3 and TRBJ2-2, with 10 bases matching TRBD2. CDR1 SGHTA and CDR2 FQGTGA come from the germline V gene. The CDR3 runs to 20 residues. V shed 1 base and J 6 bases; nucleotides not matched to a gene: 17.

This clone was counted only a few times. J is TRBJ2-3 and V is TRBV28; D unresolved. This CDR3 contains 12 residues. V was cut by 10 bases and J by 1 base, with 9 bases left in between. The V gene's germline CDR1 is MDHEN and CDR2 SYDVKM. CDR3 sequence reads: CATDTGTDTQYF. DNA for the CDR3: TGTGCCACCGATACAGGCACAGATACGCAGTATTTT.

This chain connects TRBV5-4 to TRBJ2-7, with D tentatively TRBD1 (6 bases). CDR3 length: 13 residues. V lost 9 bases and J lost 0, with 13 bases in between. Germline lookup yields CDR1 SGHNT and CDR2 YYREEE (reference sequence). CDR3 sequence: CANHRDNSYEQYF. The CDR3 coding sequence is TGTGCCAACCACCGGGACAACTCCTACGAGCAGTACTTC. Drawing the rest from reference TRBV5-4 and TRBJ2-7, the complete variable domain is ETGVTQSPTHLIKTRGQQVTLRCSSQSGHNTVSWYQQALGQGPQFIFQYYREEENGRGNFPPRFSGLQFPNYSSELNVNALELDDSALYLCANHRDNSYEQYFGPGTRLTVT.

The chain joins TRBV5-6 to TRBJ1-6, with D unresolved. The CDR3 length is 16 residues. CDR1 and CDR2 from the germline V gene are SGHDT and YYEEEE. Deletions cut 0 bases from V and 10 bases from J, with 17 bases between. The CDR3 region has the DNA TGTGCCAGCAGCTTGGGTGCCTCGGGAATGGGATCACCCCTCCACTTT. Its translation is CASSLGASGMGSPLHF.

V is TRBV20-1 and J is TRBJ2-7, with TRBD2 matching 10 bases. V dropped 3 bases and J dropped 3; count of bases not matched to a gene: 5. This CDR3 is built from 14 residues. In germline, CDR1 is DFQATT, CDR2 SNEGSKA (reference sequence). The CDR3 coding sequence is TGCAGTGCTAGTTTTCTAGCGGGAGACTACGAGCAGTACTTC. Translation: CSASFLAGDYEQYF.

The J gene is TRBJ1-2, the V gene TRBV6-5; TRBD1 is a possible D gene (5 bases). From germline, CDR1 is MNHEY and CDR2 SVGAGI. This CDR3 spans 15 amino acids. Trimming removed 5 bases from V and 4 bases from J, with 17 bases in between. CDR3 DNA: TGTGCCAGCAGTCCCAAGTCTGGGGCGTCCTATGGCTACACCTTC. It yields the protein CASSPKSGASYGYTF.

The rearrangement uses TRBV28 and TRBJ1-5; D not certain. This CDR3 has 15 amino acids. CDR1 is MDHEN and CDR2 is SYDVKM in the germline V gene. With 3 bases removed from V and 5 bases from J, the gap between germline ends came to 14 bases. CDR3 sequence reads: CASSLISGRDQPQHF. The DNA for the CDR3 is TGTGCCAGCAGTTTGATAAGCGGCAGAGATCAGCCCCAGCATTTT. Full variable domain (missing parts from reference TRBV28 and TRBJ1-5): DVKVTQSSRYLVKRTGEKVFLECVQDMDHENMFWYRQDPGLGLRLIYFSYDVKMKEKGDIPEGYSVSREKKERFSLILESASTNQTSMYLCASSLISGRDQPQHFGDGTRLSIL.

This clone has more than one count but fewer than ten. The genes are TRBV5-1 and TRBJ2-3; tentatively, D is TRBD1 (5 bases). CDR3 length equals 15 residues. The germline V gene has CDR1 SGHRS and CDR2 YFSETQ. The V gene lost 2 bases and the J gene lost 5 bases, with 15 bases spanning the gap. The DNA of the CDR3 is TGCGCCAGCAGCTTTGCCGCAGGGCAAGGAGATACGCAGTATTTT. It codes for CASSFAAGQGDTQYF.

This clone was detected a few times. The V gene is TRBV11-3, the J gene TRBJ2-5; 7 positions agree with TRBD1. This CDR3 is built from 14 residues. Germline V lookup: CDR1 SGHNT, CDR2 YENEEA. The trim removed 2 bases at V and 3 bases at J, leaving 3 bases unmatched. CDR3 amino acids: CASSLRTGEETQYF. Written as DNA, the CDR3 is TGTGCCAGCAGCTTAAGAACAGGGGAAGAGACCCAGTACTTC.

CDR3 nucleotide sequence: TGTGCCAGCAGCCCACTAGGGTTGGGCGAGCAGTACTTC. It translates to CASSPLGLGEQYF. This chain joins TRBV4-2 and TRBJ2-7; weak D call: TRBD2 (5 bases). This CDR3 spans 13 amino acids. V was cut by 4 bases and J by 6 bases, with 13 bases left in between. Germline assignment: CDR1 LGHNA and CDR2 YNFKEQ.

The rearrangement links TRBV5-4 to TRBJ2-1; D gene unclear. Germline V gives CDR1 SGHNT, CDR2 YYREEE (reference sequence). CDR3 size: 12 residues. The V end was cut by 9 bases, the J end by 6 bases, with 13 bases between. DNA of the CDR3: TGTGCCACCACGGCGGTCTCCAATGAGCAGTTCTTC. Residues: CATTAVSNEQFF.

The chain uses TRBV15 and TRBJ1-1; 7 bases fit TRBD1. This CDR3 contains 16 residues. The germline CDR1 and CDR2 sequences are LNHNV and YYDKDF (reference sequence). J gave up 0 bases and V 1 base, and 5 bases lay outside the gene matches. The CDR3 DNA reads TGTGCCACCAGCAGAGGGGGGGACAGCGTGAACACTGAAGCTTTCTTT. It codes for CATSRGGDSVNTEAFF.

This chain connects TRBV14 to TRBJ1-6; the D is unclear. The CDR3 runs 14 residues. Germline V gene data show CDR1 as SGHDN and CDR2 as FVKESK. V was pared by 0 bases and J by 6 bases, with 6 bases between. CDR3 DNA sequence: TGTGCCAGCAGCCAAGAGGCAGTTAATTCACCCCTCCACTTT. Its protein is CASSQEAVNSPLHF.

This chain connects TRBV7-3 to TRBJ2-5, with D perhaps matching TRBD1 (7 bases). The CDR3 is 14 residues long. V was shortened by 7 bases and J by 2 bases, with 14 bases between the two germline ends. CDR1 SGHTA and CDR2 FQGTGA come from the germline V gene. The CDR3 reads CASKETGTQETQYF. For the CDR3, the DNA is TGTGCCAGCAAAGAGACAGGGACTCAAGAGACCCAGTACTTC.

The rearrangement links TRBV12-3 or TRBV12-4 to TRBJ2-5, with D tentatively TRBD2 (6 bases). The CDR3 length is 13 residues. Between the trimmed V and J ends, which lost 6 bases and 1 base, there was a span of 9 bases. DNA of the CDR3: TGTGCCAGCAGCTCCGGGGGCCAAGAGACCCAGTACTTC. Amino acid sequence: CASSSGGQETQYF.

This chain uses TRBV7-3 with TRBJ2-1; TRBD2 agrees at 14 bases. CDR1 is SGHTA, CDR2 FQGTGA, per germline. The trim removed 1 base at V and 9 bases at J, leaving 11 bases unmatched. The CDR3 is 18 amino acids. In DNA form, the CDR3 reads TGTGCCAGCAGCTTAAGGGGCCCGACTAGCGGGAGGGCTAGTGAGCAGTTCTTC. It yields the protein CASSLRGPTSGRASEQFF. The full variable domain, completed using reference TRBV7-3 and TRBJ2-1, is GAGVSQTPSNKVTEKGKYVELRCDPISGHTALYWYRQSLGQGPEFLIYFQGTGAADDSGLPNDRFFAVRPEGSVSTLKIQRTERGDSAVYLCASSLRGPTSGRASEQFFGPGTRLTVL.

This chain joins TRBV29-1 and TRBJ2-1; weak D call: TRBD1 (6 bases). The germline V gene has CDR1 SQVTM and CDR2 ANQGSEA. The V end lost 6 bases, the J end lost 10 bases, and 16 bases lay between the germline ends. The CDR3 loop spans 12 amino acids. The CDR3 is CSVGATGNEQFF. In nucleotides, the CDR3 is TGCAGCGTGGGGGCGACTGGGAACGAGCAGTTCTTC.